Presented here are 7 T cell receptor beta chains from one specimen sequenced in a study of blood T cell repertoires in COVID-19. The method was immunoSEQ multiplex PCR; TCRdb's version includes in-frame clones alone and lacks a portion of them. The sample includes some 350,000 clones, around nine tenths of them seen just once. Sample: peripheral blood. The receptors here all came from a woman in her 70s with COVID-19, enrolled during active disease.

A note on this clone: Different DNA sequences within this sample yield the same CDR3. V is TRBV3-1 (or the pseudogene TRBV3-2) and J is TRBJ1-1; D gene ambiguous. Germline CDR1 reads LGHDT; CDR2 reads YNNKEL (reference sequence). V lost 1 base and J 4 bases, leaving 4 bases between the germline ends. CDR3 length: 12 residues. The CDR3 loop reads CASSQVGTEAFF. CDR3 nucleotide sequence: TGTGCCAGCAGCCAAGTCGGCACTGAAGCTTTCTTT.

The CDR3, as DNA: TGCGCCAGCAGCCCGGGTAATGAGCAGTTCTTC. It encodes CASSPGNEQFF. The chain has TRBV5-1 and TRBJ2-1; D unclear. Deletions cut 4 bases from V and 7 bases from J, with 6 bases between. CDR3 length: 11 amino acids. Germline V CDR1 and CDR2: SGHRS, YFSETQ.

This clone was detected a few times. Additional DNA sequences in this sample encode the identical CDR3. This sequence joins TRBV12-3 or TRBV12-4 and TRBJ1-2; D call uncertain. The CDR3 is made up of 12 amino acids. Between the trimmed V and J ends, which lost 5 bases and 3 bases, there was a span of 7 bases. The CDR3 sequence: CASSLGHYGYTF. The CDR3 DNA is TGTGCCAGCAGTCTGGGCCACTATGGCTACACCTTC.

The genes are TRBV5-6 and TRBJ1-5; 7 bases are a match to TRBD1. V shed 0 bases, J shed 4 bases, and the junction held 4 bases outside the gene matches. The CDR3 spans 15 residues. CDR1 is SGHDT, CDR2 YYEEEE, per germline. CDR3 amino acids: CASSLGGTANQPQHF. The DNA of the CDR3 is TGTGCCAGCAGCTTGGGGGGGACAGCGAATCAGCCCCAGCATTTT.

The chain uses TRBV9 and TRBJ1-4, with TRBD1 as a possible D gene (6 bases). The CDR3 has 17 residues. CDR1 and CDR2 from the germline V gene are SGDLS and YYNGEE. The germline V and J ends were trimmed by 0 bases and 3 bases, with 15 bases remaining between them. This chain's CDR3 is CASSVDYRARANEKLFF. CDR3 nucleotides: TGTGCCAGCAGCGTAGACTACAGGGCGAGGGCTAATGAAAAACTGTTTTTT.

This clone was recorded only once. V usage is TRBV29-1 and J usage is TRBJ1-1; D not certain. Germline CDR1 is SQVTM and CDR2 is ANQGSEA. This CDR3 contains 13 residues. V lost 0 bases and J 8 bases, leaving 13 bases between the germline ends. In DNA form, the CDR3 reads TGCAGCGTTGAAGATCTTCGGTGGGCAGAAGCTTTCTTT. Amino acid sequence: CSVEDLRWAEAFF.

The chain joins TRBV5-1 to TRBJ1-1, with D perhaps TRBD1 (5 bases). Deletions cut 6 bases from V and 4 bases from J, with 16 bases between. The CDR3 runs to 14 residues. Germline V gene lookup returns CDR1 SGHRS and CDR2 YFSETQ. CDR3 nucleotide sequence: TGCGCCAGCACCCAGGGCGTGGGGGGCACTGAAGCTTTCTTT. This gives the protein CASTQGVGGTEAFF.